These 20 T cell receptor beta chains were all obtained from the same sample, sequenced in a study of vaccination effects on CD4 cells after COVID-19. Their antigens are not known. When about ten days of culture had elapsed, CD4+ T cells were isolated. Their SARS-CoV-2 infection, verified by PCR, occurred between March and December 2020. Of the BNT162b2 and mRNA-1273 vaccines, participants received two doses of one or the other. TCRdb's table, derived via immunoSEQ multiplex PCR, lists solely in-frame clones and lacks some. The table has about 46,000 clones, around 70% seen once; the top ten hold 5% to 6.5%. The source material was CD4+ T cells from PBMCs cultured without peptide, sampled after COVID-19 vaccination. The receptor source for this set is a human donor who had a prior SARS-CoV-2 infection.

This sequence joins TRBV7-8 and TRBJ1-1; 7 bases align to TRBD1. The CDR3 has 16 amino acids. CDR1 and CDR2 (germline): SGHVS, FQNEAQ. V gave up 4 bases and J gave up 10 bases; unmatched junction bases: 18. The CDR3 loop reads CASSSRPGQWKDGAFF. CDR3 nucleotides: TGTGCCAGCAGCTCACGACCGGGACAGTGGAAGGACGGAGCTTTCTTT.

The table lists this clone with a few counts. The chain recombines TRBV29-1 with TRBJ2-7, with 8 bases identical to TRBD1. The CDR3 consists of 13 residues. CDR1 is SQVTM, CDR2 ANQGSEA, per germline. The V gene end was trimmed by 1 base and the J gene end by 3 bases; junction bases not matched to a gene: 2. The chain's CDR3 is CSVEVGQGYEQYF. In DNA form, the CDR3 reads TGCAGCGTTGAAGTAGGACAGGGCTACGAGCAGTACTTC.

The rearrangement links TRBV5-4 to TRBJ1-4, with 8 bases fitting TRBD1. This CDR3 is 15 amino acids long. Trimming took 3 bases from V and 3 from J; bases not matched to a gene: 4. Germline V gives CDR1 SGHNT, CDR2 YYREEE (reference sequence). In nucleotides, the CDR3 is TGTGCCAGCAGCTCTCAGGGGGCCTCTAATGAAAAACTGTTTTTT. Amino acids: CASSSQGASNEKLFF.

In its sample, this clone was seen once. The chain joins TRBV5-1 to TRBJ2-5; D might be TRBD1 or TRBD2, each matching 5 bases. Per the germline V gene, CDR1 is SGHRS and CDR2 is YFSETQ. The CDR3 is 15 residues long. Trimming left V 0 bases short and J 3 bases short, with 12 bases between. The CDR3 DNA follows: TGCGCCAGCAGCTTGGCTGGGCAGGGAGAAGAGACCCAGTACTTC. As protein: CASSLAGQGEETQYF. Using reference TRBV5-1 and TRBJ2-5 for the parts outside the CDR3, the full variable domain is KAGVTQTPRYLIKTRGQQVTLSCSPISGHRSVSWYQQTPGQGLQFLFEYFSETQRNKGNFPGRFSGRQFSNSRSEMNVSTLELGDSALYLCASSLAGQGEETQYFGPGTRLLVL.

This clone was picked up a small number of times. The CDR3 DNA sequence: TGTGCCAGCAGCCATGGAGGGATCAGCTCCTACGAGCAGTACTTC. This translates into CASSHGGISSYEQYF. V usage is TRBV3-1 (or the pseudogene TRBV3-2) and J usage is TRBJ2-7; perhaps TRBD2 as D (6 bases). This CDR3 spans 15 amino acids. V was cut by 3 bases and J by 0 bases, with 12 bases left in between. From germline, CDR1 is LGHDT and CDR2 YNNKEL (reference sequence).

This chain uses TRBV7-2 with TRBJ2-4, with D possibly being TRBD2 (6 bases). The length of the CDR3 is 16 residues. The germline gives CDR1 SGHTA, CDR2 FQGNSA. V lost 1 base, J lost 0 bases, and 10 bases lay in between. The CDR3 sequence is CASSLESGLAKNIQYF. The CDR3, as DNA: TGTGCCAGCAGCTTAGAGTCGGGACTAGCCAAAAACATTCAGTACTTC.

This clone was seen only a few times. The V call is TRBV5-5, the J call TRBJ1-6; D possibly corresponds to TRBD1 (5 bases). Trimming removed 0 bases at V and 5 bases at J, with 9 bases between. CDR3 length: 15 residues. Germline lookup yields CDR1 SGHKS and CDR2 YYEKEE (reference sequence). CDR3 nucleotide sequence: TGTGCCAGCAGCTTGGAGACAGTGAATAATTCACCCCTCCACTTT. It specifies CASSLETVNNSPLHF.

The V call is TRBV10-3, the J call TRBJ2-5; possible D gene TRBD1, 6 bases. Germline CDR1 is ENHRY and CDR2 is SYGVKD. Trimming shortened V by 10 bases and J by 1 base, and 10 bases separated the two germline ends. The CDR3 loop spans 12 amino acids. This CDR3 reads CATGQIQETQYF. DNA of the CDR3: TGTGCCACGGGACAAATCCAAGAGACCCAGTACTTC.

This clone has a single count. The chain recombines TRBV3-1 (or the pseudogene TRBV3-2) with TRBJ1-2, with 9 positions matching TRBD1. Germline V gene sequence: CDR1 LGHDT, CDR2 YNNKEL (reference sequence). The J segment lost 8 bases and the V segment lost 3 bases, leaving 10 bases of the junction unmatched. The CDR3 loop spans 15 amino acids. The CDR3 nucleotides read TGTGCCAGCAGCCATTGGGACAGGGTCTCGTTCGGCTACACCTTC. Its translation: CASSHWDRVSFGYTF.

This rearrangement joins TRBV7-2 to TRBJ2-1; D is unclear. This CDR3 comprises 13 residues. The germline CDR1 and CDR2 sequences are SGHTA and FQGNSA. Trimming took off 2 bases at V and 9 bases at J, with 11 bases between the two ends. The CDR3 DNA reads TGTGCCAGCAGCTTACGTAGCACCCTTGAGCAGTTCTTC. Its translation is CASSLRSTLEQFF.

The genes are TRBV7-9 and TRBJ2-1; D is ambiguous. The V gene lost 1 base and the J gene lost 10 bases, with 8 bases spanning the gap. CDR3 length: 12 amino acids. Germline CDR1 is SEHNR and CDR2 is FQNEAQ (reference sequence). DNA for the CDR3: TGTGCCAGCAGCTTAGGTCAACCAGAGCAGTTCTTC. Amino acids: CASSLGQPEQFF.

Regarding this clone: This CDR3 is also generated by other DNA sequences in the sample. The genes are TRBV9 and TRBJ2-3, with a weak D call TRBD1 (5 bases). Germline V gene sequence: CDR1 SGDLS, CDR2 YYNGEE. The CDR3 sequence is 13 residues long. Trimming took 1 base from V and 3 from J, leaving 6 bases between them. CDR3 in amino acids: CASSVQGTDTQYF. CDR3 DNA: TGTGCCAGCAGCGTACAGGGTACAGATACGCAGTATTTT.

The chain is built from TRBV3-1 (or the pseudogene TRBV3-2) and TRBJ2-1, with 7 bases fitting TRBD2. The V and J ends lost 2 bases and 4 bases, in that order; junction bases with no gene match: 11. Germline CDR1 and CDR2: LGHDT and YNNKEL (reference sequence). The CDR3 spans 17 residues. Here the CDR3 DNA reads TGTGCCAGCAGCCAATCCCCCGGCGCTAGCGGTTACAATGAGCAGTTCTTC. Translation: CASSQSPGASGYNEQFF.

The chain carries TRBV18 and TRBJ1-2, with D perhaps matching TRBD1 (6 bases). This CDR3 has 14 residues. Germline V gene lookup returns CDR1 KGHSH and CDR2 LQKENI. Between the trimmed V and J ends, which lost 3 bases and 8 bases, there was a span of 16 bases. CDR3 in amino acids: CASSPRQDLEGYTF. The CDR3 DNA sequence: TGTGCCAGCTCACCCAGACAGGACCTTGAGGGCTACACCTTC.

The V call is TRBV7-2, the J call TRBJ1-5; 11 bases align to TRBD1. V lost 5 bases to trimming and J lost 5 bases; unmatched junction nucleotides: 5. There are 15 residues in the CDR3. Germline V gene sequence: CDR1 SGHTA, CDR2 FQGNSA. The CDR3 sequence: CASSKDRGPHQPQHF. The CDR3 DNA reads as TGTGCCAGCAGCAAGGACAGGGGGCCTCATCAGCCCCAGCATTTT.

This chain joins TRBV6-6 and TRBJ2-7; D may be TRBD1 (5 bases). Between the trimmed V and J ends, which lost 6 bases and 3 bases, there was a span of 30 bases. Germline V gene sequence: CDR1 MNHNY, CDR2 SVGAGI (reference sequence). The CDR3 covers 19 residues. In DNA form, the CDR3 reads TGTGCCAGCAGGCGATCGGTAAAGGGGTCCTCCTGGAACTTCTACGAGCAGTACTTC. It is translated as CASRRSVKGSSWNFYEQYF.

This clone was counted a few times. This chain links TRBV29-1 with TRBJ2-7; 12 bases match TRBD1. The CDR3 extends over 14 amino acids. The J segment lost 5 bases and the V segment lost 5 bases, leaving 7 bases of the junction unmatched. Germline V gene lookup returns CDR1 SQVTM and CDR2 ANQGSEA. In nucleotides, the CDR3 is TGCAGCGTTAGGGGGGGACAGGGGGCGGACGAGCAGTACTTC. Translation gives CSVRGGQGADEQYF.

This clone occurred once. This chain joins TRBV2 and TRBJ2-3; 9 positions match TRBD2. The CDR3 is 15 residues long. V lost 4 bases and J lost 8; bases outside the gene matches: 10. Germline-derived CDR1 and CDR2 are SNHLY and FYNNEI. The chain's CDR3 is CASSVRREGGTTQYF. The CDR3 DNA follows: TGTGCCAGCAGTGTAAGGCGGGAGGGCGGGACTACGCAGTATTTT. The variable domain in full, with the rest retrieved from reference TRBV2 and TRBJ2-3, is EPEVTQTPSHQVTQMGQEVILRCVPISNHLYFYWYRQILGQKVEFLVSFYNNEISEKSEIFDDQFSVERPDGSNFTLKIRSTKLEDSAMYFCASSVRREGGTTQYFGPGTRLTVL.

Comment on this clone: Additional DNA sequences in this sample encode the identical CDR3. CDR3 in DNA: TGCAGTGCTAGAGATCTATACGAGCAGTACTTC. Residues: CSARDLYEQYF. This rearrangement joins TRBV20-1 to TRBJ2-7; D is unclear. CDR1 DFQATT and CDR2 SNEGSKA come from the germline V gene (reference sequence). Trimming shortened V by 0 bases and J by 4 bases, and 4 bases separated the two germline ends. This CDR3 has 11 amino acids.

The chain is built from TRBV12-3 or TRBV12-4 and TRBJ1-1; D is possibly TRBD1 (6 bases). Deletions cut 1 base from V and 4 bases from J, with 7 bases between. The CDR3 has 13 residues. The CDR3 DNA follows: TGTGCCAGCAGTTTAGAGGGGGGCACTGAAGCTTTCTTT. It is translated as CASSLEGGTEAFF.